This record concerns one TCR beta chain sequence. Its specificity is not known. These data are taken from a study of cytomegalovirus exposure and HLA in healthy donors. Germline assignment: CDR1 LNHDA and CDR2 SQIVND (reference sequence). The CDR3 has 16 amino acids. Trimming removed 6 bases at V and 3 bases at J, with 20 bases between. The PCR made use of 60 Vbeta and 13 Jbeta primers. Method: immunoSEQ multiplex PCR; TCRdb's copy keeps in-frame clones and lacks some. The sample records 150,000 to 200,000 clones, 65% to 80% being singletons. Study results and limitations: Later analysis revealed greater clonal expansion in HLA-associated TCR beta chains than in equally common others.

The sequence was collected from a middle-aged woman in good health and CMV-seronegative. The chain combines TRBV19 with TRBJ1-1; unclear D gene. Sequencing was done on a sample of PBMCs. CDR3 sequence: CASSTYWSPFYTEAFF. CDR3 sequence (DNA): TGTGCCAGTAGCACATATTGGAGTCCCTTTTACACTGAAGCTTTCTTT.